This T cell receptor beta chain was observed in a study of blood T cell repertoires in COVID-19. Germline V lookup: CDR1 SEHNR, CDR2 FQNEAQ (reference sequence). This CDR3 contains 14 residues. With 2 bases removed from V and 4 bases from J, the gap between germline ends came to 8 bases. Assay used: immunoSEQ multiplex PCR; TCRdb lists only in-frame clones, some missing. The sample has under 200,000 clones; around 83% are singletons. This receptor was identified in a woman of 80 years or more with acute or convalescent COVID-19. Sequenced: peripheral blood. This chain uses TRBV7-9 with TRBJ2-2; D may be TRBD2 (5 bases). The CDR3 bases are TGTGCCAGCAGCTTATTCGAGGGCACCGGGGAGCTGTTTTTT. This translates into CASSLFEGTGELFF.